This passage covers 18 T cell receptor beta chains from one sample sequenced in a study of technical replicates of blood from a few donors. Libraries were prepared by immunoSEQ multiplex PCR; TCRdb keeps only in-frame clonotypes and omits some of them. The sample lists 75,000 to 95,000 clones, roughly 95% occurring once. The sample consisted of T cells isolated from PBMCs. Every receptor here comes from a human donor in good health.

The CDR3 reads CASSIGTTSYEQYF. The DNA of the CDR3 is TGTGCCAGTAGTATAGGGACTACTTCCTACGAGCAGTACTTC. The chain joins TRBV19 to TRBJ2-7; weak D call: TRBD2 (6 bases). The CDR3 has 14 residues. The V and J ends lost 1 base and 1 base respectively, with 8 bases between them. Germline V gene sequence: CDR1 LNHDA, CDR2 SQIVND (reference sequence).

V usage is TRBV11-2 and J usage is TRBJ2-5; 8 positions agree with TRBD2. The CDR3 covers 16 residues. The V segment lost 5 bases and the J segment 2 bases; nucleotides outside the gene matches: 10. CDR1 is SGHAT, CDR2 FQNNGV, per germline. The CDR3 region is CASSPIPGGTQETQYF. CDR3 DNA: TGTGCCAGCAGCCCCATTCCGGGAGGGACGCAAGAGACCCAGTACTTC.

The chain joins TRBV15 to TRBJ2-1; D not certain. CDR1 is LNHNV and CDR2 is YYDKDF in the germline V gene (reference sequence). The CDR3 contains 11 residues. V lost 6 bases, J lost 4 bases, and 4 bases lay in between. The CDR3: CATRRYNEQFF. CDR3 in DNA: TGTGCCACCAGGCGGTACAATGAGCAGTTCTTC.

This chain connects TRBV7-9 to TRBJ2-7; D is undetermined. V lost 3 bases and J 4 bases, leaving 10 bases between the germline ends. From germline, CDR1 is SEHNR and CDR2 FQNEAQ (reference sequence). This CDR3 is 13 amino acids long. CDR3 amino acids: CASSFQERYEQYF. The DNA of the CDR3 is TGTGCCAGCAGCTTTCAGGAAAGGTACGAGCAGTACTTC.

The V and J genes are TRBV5-1 and TRBJ1-2; the match to TRBD1 covers 10 bases. Germline V lookup: CDR1 SGHRS, CDR2 YFSETQ. J gave up 6 bases and V 4 bases, and 9 bases lay outside the gene matches. The CDR3 has 15 residues. CDR3 DNA: TGCGCCAGCAGCGGGGGACAGGGGAGGACCAATGGCTACACCTTC. Protein sequence: CASSGGQGRTNGYTF.

The gene calls are TRBV27 and TRBJ2-2; TRBD1 matches at 10 bases. Germline V gene data show CDR1 as MNHEY and CDR2 as SMNVEV (reference sequence). CDR3 size: 14 residues. The V and J ends lost 2 bases and 7 bases, in that order; junction bases with no gene match: 1. The CDR3 here is CASSLGTGDGELFF. The DNA for the CDR3 is TGTGCCAGCAGTTTAGGGACAGGGGACGGGGAGCTGTTTTTT.

The J gene is TRBJ2-5, the V gene TRBV7-3; perhaps TRBD2 as D (7 bases). CDR3 length: 15 amino acids. Trimming removed 2 bases from V and 5 bases from J, with 15 bases in between. Looked up from germline, CDR1 is SGHTA and CDR2 is FQGTGA. The CDR3: CASSLGVRGGETQYF. CDR3 nucleotide sequence: TGTGCCAGCAGCTTAGGGGTCAGGGGAGGGGAGACCCAGTACTTC. The whole variable domain, filled in from reference TRBV7-3 and TRBJ2-5, reads GAGVSQTPSNKVTEKGKYVELRCDPISGHTALYWYRQSLGQGPEFLIYFQGTGAADDSGLPNDRFFAVRPEGSVSTLKIQRTERGDSAVYLCASSLGVRGGETQYFGPGTRLLVL.

The DNA of the CDR3 is TGTGCCAGCAGCCCCCTCGGGGCGCGGGGGCAGTTCTTC. This translates into CASSPLGARGQFF. The V and J genes are TRBV7-3 and TRBJ2-1, with D possibly matching TRBD2 (6 bases). This CDR3 is built from 13 residues. V was cut by 5 bases and J by 12 bases, with 17 bases left in between. Looked up from germline, CDR1 is SGHTA and CDR2 is FQGTGA.

The chain combines TRBV21-1 with TRBJ2-7; the D call of TRBD1 is as the table states it, not checked on the DNA. TRBV21-1 is a pseudogene. The CDR3 sequence is 14 residues long. This CDR3 reads CASSNLRGPNEQYF. CDR3 DNA sequence: TGTGCCAGCAGCAATCTCAGGGGGCCCAACGAGCAGTACTTC.

The V and J genes are TRBV9 and TRBJ2-5; 8 bases fit TRBD1. Germline assignment: CDR1 SGDLS and CDR2 YYNGEE. The CDR3 covers 15 residues. With 4 bases clipped from V and 1 base from J, the junction kept 6 bases outside the gene matches. The CDR3 nucleotides read TGTGCCAGCAGCAAAGCCAGGGGGCCCCAAGAGACCCAGTACTTC. Translating gives CASSKARGPQETQYF.

This clone has more than one count but fewer than ten. This sequence joins TRBV9 and TRBJ1-1; D is ambiguous. The germline gives CDR1 SGDLS, CDR2 YYNGEE. With 2 bases removed from V and 1 base from J, the gap between germline ends came to 9 bases. The CDR3 has 14 amino acids. The CDR3 here is CASSVYESNTEAFF. CDR3 nucleotide sequence: TGTGCCAGCAGCGTCTATGAATCGAACACTGAAGCTTTCTTT.

This CDR3 reads CASSLRQTLNTEAFF. For the CDR3, the DNA is TGTGCCAGTAGTCTACGACAGACTTTGAACACTGAAGCTTTCTTT. The chain has TRBV19 and TRBJ1-1; maybe TRBD1 (5 bases). This CDR3 contains 15 residues. V shed 5 bases and J shed 0 bases, with 13 bases lying between them. Germline CDR1 is LNHDA and CDR2 is SQIVND (reference sequence).

The chain links TRBV9 to TRBJ2-2; TRBD2 matches 7 bases. Germline-derived CDR1 and CDR2 are SGDLS and YYNGEE. The CDR3 extends over 14 amino acids. V dropped 0 bases and J dropped 6; count of bases not matched to a gene: 2. As DNA, the CDR3 is TGTGCCAGCAGCGTAGCGGGAGGTCCCGGGGAGCTGTTTTTT. It translates to CASSVAGGPGELFF.

This chain links TRBV28 with TRBJ2-7; TRBD1 is a possible D gene (5 bases). The CDR3 contains 16 residues. Germline V gene lookup returns CDR1 MDHEN and CDR2 SYDVKM. Trimming took off 6 bases at V and 1 base at J, with 19 bases between the two ends. CDR3 DNA sequence: TGTGCCAGCAGCCCACCCCAAAAGGGGCTTTCCTACGAGCAGTACTTC. This gives the protein CASSPPQKGLSYEQYF.

V and J are TRBV2 and TRBJ2-3; D call uncertain. V dropped 5 bases and J dropped 3 bases, with 12 bases sitting between them. Germline V gene lookup returns CDR1 SNHLY and CDR2 FYNNEI. CDR3 length: 14 amino acids. In DNA form, the CDR3 reads TGTGCCAGCAGTCCCTTACGCGATACAGATACGCAGTATTTT. As protein: CASSPLRDTDTQYF.

With regard to this clone: Other DNA sequences in the same sample also yield this CDR3. The chain has TRBV5-4 and TRBJ1-2; D ambiguous. Germline V gene data show CDR1 as SGHNT and CDR2 as YYREEE (reference sequence). The CDR3 totals 13 residues. The V gene lost 0 bases and the J gene lost 0 bases, with 3 bases spanning the gap. CDR3 sequence (DNA): TGTGCCAGCAGCTTGGACTCTAACTATGGCTACACCTTC. It codes for CASSLDSNYGYTF.

J is TRBJ1-1 and V is TRBV18; TRBD1 might be the D (5 bases). The V gene's germline CDR1 is KGHSH and CDR2 LQKENI. V was trimmed by 1 base and J by 6 bases, leaving 9 bases between them. This CDR3 region has 13 residues. The CDR3, as DNA: TGTGCCAGCTCACCACGCCAGGGCGCTGAAGCTTTCTTT. Translating gives CASSPRQGAEAFF. Full variable domain (rest looked up from reference TRBV18 and TRBJ1-1): NAGVMQNPRHLVRRRGQEARLRCSPMKGHSHVYWYRQLPEEGLKFMVYLQKENIIDESGMPKERFSAEFPKEGPSILRIQQVVRGDSAAYFCASSPRQGAEAFFGQGTRLTVV.

This sequence joins TRBV5-4 and TRBJ1-1, with 7 nucleotides matching TRBD1. The CDR3 length is 14 residues. Germline V CDR1 and CDR2: SGHNT, YYREEE (reference sequence). Trimming removed 4 bases from V and 4 bases from J; junction bases left unmatched: 7. CDR3 in amino acids: CASSANRGGTEAFF. The CDR3 DNA follows: TGTGCCAGCAGCGCGAACAGGGGAGGCACTGAAGCTTTCTTT.